These T cell receptor beta chains were read from a single sample in a study of blood T cell repertoires in COVID-19. TCRdb's copy holds only in-frame clones and misses some; the assay was immunoSEQ multiplex PCR. Counted here are about 170,000 clones, about 88% occurring once; the ten biggest clones make up just over 2.5%. Sequencing used peripheral blood. The origin of the receptors is a woman older than 75 with COVID-19, enrolled during active disease. CDR3s include the opening cysteine and the closing phenylalanine or tryptophan. D genes are given only for firm matches. The size of a clone is reported for some rows only, either as once, few or many, or as a class for expanded clones.

cdr3_nt | cdr3_aa | j_call | clone_size | v_call | d_call
TGTGCCAGTAGTACAATAGTACCCACCTATGGCTACACCTTC | CASSTIVPTYGYTF | TRBJ1-2 | NA | TRBV19 | NA
TGTGCCATCACGCGGGGGAGCGGGACAGGGGATGGCTACACCTTC | CAITRGSGTGDGYTF | TRBJ1-2 | NA | TRBV10-3 | TRBD1
TGCGCCAGCAGCCCTCCAGCGGGTAACGAGCAGTACTTC | CASSPPAGNEQYF | TRBJ2-7 | NA | TRBV5-1 | NA
TGTGCCAGCAGAGGGGCCGGCGAGCAGTACTTC | CASRGAGEQYF | TRBJ2-7 | NA | TRBV27 | NA
TGTGCCAGTAGTATGGGGGACAGGCCTTACGAGCAGTACTTC | CASSMGDRPYEQYF | TRBJ2-7 | once | TRBV19 | TRBD1
TGTGCCAGCAGTTTTAACAGGAAGTCCCACTTT | CASSFNRKSHF | TRBJ1-6 | few | TRBV28 | NA
TGTGCCAGCAGCGGGATTGGGGGCCTGAACACTGAAGCTTTCTTT | CASSGIGGLNTEAFF | TRBJ1-1 | NA | TRBV5-6 | NA
TGCGCCAGCAGCCAAGATTCGGAGGGGAAGGACTATGGCTACACCTTC | CASSQDSEGKDYGYTF | TRBJ1-2 | NA | TRBV4-3 | NA
TGTGCCAGCAGTTTCGACAGTCTCCATCAGCCCCAGCATTTT | CASSFDSLHQPQHF | TRBJ1-5 | NA | TRBV6-5 | NA
TGTGCCAGCAGGTCTTTGGCTAGCGGTATAGCCGGGGAGCTGTTTTTT | CASRSLASGIAGELFF | TRBJ2-2 | once | TRBV28 | TRBD2
TGTGCCAGCAGTTACACCAGGGGACGAGGCTACACCTTC | CASSYTRGRGYTF | TRBJ1-2 | NA | TRBV12-3/TRBV12-4 | NA
TGCAGCGTTGATTTCGGGCAGGGGTACACCTTC | CSVDFGQGYTF | TRBJ1-2 | NA | TRBV29-1 | NA
TGTGCCAGCAGTTTAGCGGGAGGCGATGAGCAGTTCTTC | CASSLAGGDEQFF | TRBJ2-1 | NA | TRBV12-3/TRBV12-4 | NA
TGTGCCAGCAGAACAGGGACCATGAACACTGAAGCTTTCTTT | CASRTGTMNTEAFF | TRBJ1-1 | NA | TRBV28 | NA
TGTGCCAGTAGTATAGTTGGGCCTAACTATGGCTACACCTTC | CASSIVGPNYGYTF | TRBJ1-2 | NA | TRBV19 | NA
TGTGCCAGTAGTACCTACGGGACTAGGAACTACGAGCAGTACTTC | CASSTYGTRNYEQYF | TRBJ2-7 | once | TRBV19 | TRBD2
TGCGCCAGCAGCCCCGAAGGGGGCTCCTACAATGAGCAGTTCTTC | CASSPEGGSYNEQFF | TRBJ2-1 | NA | TRBV5-1 | NA
TGTGCCAGCAGACTAACAGGGGTAGAAGGCTACACCTTC | CASRLTGVEGYTF | TRBJ1-2 | NA | TRBV7-2 | TRBD1
TGCGCCAGCAGCTTATCGGAGACCCAGTACTTC | CASSLSETQYF | TRBJ2-5 | few | TRBV5-1 | NA
TGTGCCAGCAGCTTAGACAGGGTACGGGATACGCAGTATTTT | CASSLDRVRDTQYF | TRBJ2-3 | NA | TRBV7-2 | NA
TGCGCCAGCAGTAGCGAAGGAAAAAATTCACCCCTCCACTTT | CASSSEGKNSPLHF | TRBJ1-6 | NA | TRBV23-1 | NA
TGTGCCAGCAGCTTATCCAGGGGCGAGGAAAAACTGTTTTTT | CASSLSRGEEKLFF | TRBJ1-4 | NA | TRBV7-2 | NA
TGTGCCAGCAGCTTTTCGGGGGCCAACGTCCTGACTTTC | CASSFSGANVLTF | TRBJ2-6 | NA | TRBV6-2/TRBV6-3 | NA
TGCGCCAGCAGCTTGGCCGGGTCCTACGAGCAGTACTTC | CASSLAGSYEQYF | TRBJ2-7 | NA | TRBV5-1 | NA
TGTGCCATCAGTGAAGGTCTAGCGGGATCCGGAGGGGAGCTGTTTTTT | CAISEGLAGSGGELFF | TRBJ2-2 | NA | TRBV10-3 | TRBD2
TGTGCCAGCAGTTTAATGGGGACAGGAGAAGCTTTCTTT | CASSLMGTGEAFF | TRBJ1-1 | NA | TRBV28 | TRBD1
TGTGCCAGCAGACCAACAGGGATCTATGGCTACACCTTC | CASRPTGIYGYTF | TRBJ1-2 | NA | TRBV12-3/TRBV12-4 | NA
TGTGCCAGCAGTTATCAGGCCGTCTCCTATGGCTACACCTTC | CASSYQAVSYGYTF | TRBJ1-2 | NA | TRBV6-2/TRBV6-3 | NA